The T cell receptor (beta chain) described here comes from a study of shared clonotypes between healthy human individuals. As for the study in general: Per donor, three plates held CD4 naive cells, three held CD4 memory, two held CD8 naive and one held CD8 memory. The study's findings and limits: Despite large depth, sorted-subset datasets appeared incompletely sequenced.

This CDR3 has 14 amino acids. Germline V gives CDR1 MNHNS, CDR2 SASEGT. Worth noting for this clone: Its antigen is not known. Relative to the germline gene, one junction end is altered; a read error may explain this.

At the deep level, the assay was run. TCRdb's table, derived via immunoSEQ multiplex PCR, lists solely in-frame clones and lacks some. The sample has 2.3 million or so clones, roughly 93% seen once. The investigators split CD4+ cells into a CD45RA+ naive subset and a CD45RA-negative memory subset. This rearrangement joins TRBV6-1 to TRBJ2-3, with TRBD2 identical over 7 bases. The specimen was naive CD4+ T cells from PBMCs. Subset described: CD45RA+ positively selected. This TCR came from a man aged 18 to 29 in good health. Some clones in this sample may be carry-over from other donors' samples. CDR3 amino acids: CASSKAGWTDTQYF. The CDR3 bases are TGTGCCAGCAGTAAAGCGGGATGGACAGATACGCAGTATTTT.